Listed here are 20 T cell receptor beta chains from one sample, sequenced in a study of vaccination and CD4 T cells after COVID-19. No antigens are known for them. Noted treatment: 10-day PBMC culture with coronavirus spike peptide pools or control peptides (ViraFEST assay). The Oncomine TCR Beta short-read assay generated sequence data from the DNA of cultured CD4+ T cells. MiXCR, run by TCRdb on the PCR reads, gives a single entry per CDR3 protein. Among about 4,400 distinct CDR3 sequences listed, under 25% were seen once. Sequenced material: CD4+ T cells from blood, cultured in vitro. The receptors come from a human donor who had recovered from COVID-19.

This clonotype was seen more than once but under ten times. The J gene is TRBJ1-6, the V gene TRBV20-1, with D perhaps TRBD1 (5 bases). Trimming stripped 1 base from V and 12 bases from J, with 7 bases between. The CDR3 loop spans 11 amino acids. The germline V gene encodes CDR1 DFQATT and CDR2 SNEGSKA (reference sequence). Written as DNA, the CDR3 is TGCAGTGCTAGAGGGGGGGAACCCCTCCACTTT. This sequence encodes CSARGGEPLHF.

This clonotype is categorized as medium-sized. The rearrangement joins TRBV20-1 to TRBJ2-3, with 9 bases fitting TRBD1. Germline V CDR1 and CDR2: DFQATT, SNEGSKA (reference sequence). The CDR3 totals 15 residues. V shed 5 bases and J 3 bases; nucleotides not matched to a gene: 9. CDR3 sequence reads: CSAFTGGGVTDTQYF. The CDR3 DNA is TGCAGTGCTTTTACAGGGGGCGGTGTTACAGATACGCAGTATTTT.

The chain joins TRBV20-1 to TRBJ2-5, with 10 bases that match TRBD1. There are 15 residues in the CDR3. Germline V lookup: CDR1 DFQATT, CDR2 SNEGSKA (reference sequence). Trimming removed 7 bases from V and 2 bases from J; junction bases left unmatched: 10. The CDR3, as DNA: TGCAGTGTAAGCGCGCCGGGACAGGGGCAAGAGACCCAGTACTTC. It translates to CSVSAPGQGQETQYF.

This clonotype came up once. The chain carries TRBV9 and TRBJ2-7, with D unresolved. The length of the CDR3 is 11 residues. Germline V gene sequence: CDR1 SGDLS, CDR2 YYNGEE. Trimming took 7 bases from V and 6 from J, leaving 11 bases between them. CDR3 sequence: CASEGFGEQYF. The CDR3 DNA follows: TGTGCCAGCGAAGGTTTCGGCGAGCAGTACTTC. The whole variable domain, filled in from reference TRBV9 and TRBJ2-7, reads DSGVTQTPKHLITATGQRVTLRCSPRSGDLSVYWYQQSLDQGLQFLIQYYNGEERAKGNILERFSAQQFPDLHSELNLSSLELGDSALYFCASEGFGEQYFGPGTRLTVT.

The chain links TRBV11-2 to TRBJ2-3; 9 nucleotides match TRBD2. This CDR3 is 16 amino acids long. From germline, CDR1 is SGHAT and CDR2 FQNNGV. V gave up 3 bases and J gave up 4 bases; unmatched junction bases: 8. This chain's CDR3 is CASSFLAGARSDTQYF. The CDR3 DNA reads as TGTGCCAGCAGCTTCTTAGCGGGGGCCCGTTCAGATACGCAGTATTTT.

The sample holds a few counts of this clonotype. The chain is built from TRBV20-1 and TRBJ1-2; TRBD1 is a possible D gene (5 bases). This CDR3 spans 14 amino acids. Trimming took off 1 base at V and 4 bases at J, with 13 bases between the two ends. Looked up from germline, CDR1 is DFQATT and CDR2 is SNEGSKA (reference sequence). The CDR3 DNA sequence: TGCAGTGCTAGAGTACTAGTACAGGCCTATGGCTACACCTTC. It encodes CSARVLVQAYGYTF.

This clonotype was counted only a few times. The chain couples TRBV27 to TRBJ2-7, with 8 positions matching TRBD2. V was clipped by 0 bases and J by 7 bases; unmatched bases: 11. CDR1 and CDR2 from the germline V gene are MNHEY and SMNVEV (reference sequence). The CDR3 length is 16 residues. The CDR3: CASSLSIAGGPGEQYF. The CDR3 DNA sequence: TGTGCCAGCAGTTTATCGATTGCGGGGGGCCCGGGGGAGCAGTACTTC.

In this sample, this clonotype turned up a few times. The gene calls are TRBV12-3 or TRBV12-4 and TRBJ2-3, with 8 bases that match TRBD2. V was pared by 1 base and J by 2 bases, with 5 bases of the junction left unmatched. This CDR3 is 16 amino acids long. DNA for the CDR3: TGTGCCAGCAGTTTAGGCCAGCGGGGGTCCACAGATACGCAGTATTTT. It codes for CASSLGQRGSTDTQYF.

This chain links TRBV7-2 with TRBJ2-5; TRBD2 agrees at 7 bases. The CDR3 is made up of 16 amino acids. V lost 2 bases, J lost 5 bases, and 11 bases stayed unmatched. Germline CDR1 reads SGHTA; CDR2 reads FQGNSA. The chain's CDR3 is CASSLWGTTSGETQYF. The CDR3 DNA is TGTGCCAGCAGCTTATGGGGGACTACCTCGGGGGAGACCCAGTACTTC.

The V gene is TRBV14, the J gene TRBJ2-3; 7 bases align to TRBD1. The CDR3 extends over 16 amino acids. J lost 0 bases, V lost 4 bases, and 7 bases had no gene match. Germline CDR1 SGHDN, CDR2 FVKESK. The CDR3 loop reads CASSRKRQGSTDTQYF. The CDR3 DNA sequence: TGTGCCAGCAGCCGTAAAAGACAGGGAAGCACAGATACGCAGTATTTT.

This clonotype was recorded a few times. The rearrangement uses TRBV18 and TRBJ1-1; D is perhaps TRBD1 (5 bases). V was trimmed by 4 bases and J by 1 base, leaving 10 bases between them. CDR3 size: 14 residues. CDR1 is KGHSH, CDR2 LQKENI, per germline. CDR3 in amino acids: CASSLGRGNTEAFF. DNA of the CDR3: TGTGCCAGCTCACTGGGAAGGGGGAACACTGAAGCTTTCTTT.

V is TRBV9 and J is TRBJ2-5; a weak D match, TRBD2 (5 bases). Per germline, CDR1 SGDLS and CDR2 YYNGEE. The CDR3 consists of 15 residues. V was shortened by 0 bases and J by 5 bases, with 14 bases between the two germline ends. The CDR3 loop is CASSVEAARGETQYF. The CDR3 nucleotides read TGTGCCAGCAGCGTAGAGGCAGCCCGAGGGGAGACCCAGTACTTC.

V usage is TRBV4-1 and J usage is TRBJ1-1, with 7 bases aligning to TRBD1. J gave up 3 bases and V 0 bases, and 4 bases lay outside the gene matches. Germline V gene data show CDR1 as MGHRA and CDR2 as YSYEKL. The CDR3 is made up of 15 amino acids. The DNA for the CDR3 is TGCGCCAGCAGCCAAGAGGCTACAGGGGACACTGAAGCTTTCTTT. This gives the protein CASSQEATGDTEAFF.

J is TRBJ2-7 and V is TRBV11-2; D is uncertain. V was pared by 4 bases and J by 0 bases, with 16 bases between. The CDR3 sequence is 16 residues long. CDR1 SGHAT and CDR2 FQNNGV come from the germline V gene. CDR3 nucleotide sequence: TGTGCCAGCAGCTACCCCCCCCAGGCGAACTCCTACGAGCAGTACTTC. It is translated as CASSYPPQANSYEQYF.

The chain uses TRBV10-3 and TRBJ2-2, with D perhaps TRBD1 or TRBD2 (5 bases each). Germline loops: CDR1 ENHRY, CDR2 SYGVKD. V dropped 6 bases and J dropped 0 bases, with 11 bases sitting between them. The CDR3 length is 15 residues. The CDR3 region is CAIRGTGPNTGELFF. The CDR3 DNA follows: TGTGCCATCAGGGGGACGGGACCGAACACCGGGGAGCTGTTTTTT.

J is TRBJ2-6 and V is TRBV24-1; 10 nucleotides match TRBD1. This CDR3 is built from 16 residues. Germline loops: CDR1 KGHDR, CDR2 SFDVKD. With V trimmed by 5 bases and J by 2 bases, 2 bases remained unmatched. The CDR3 region has the DNA TGTGCCACCAGTGTTGGACAGGGGGCTGGGGCCAACGTCCTGACTTTC. It specifies CATSVGQGAGANVLTF.

This chain uses TRBV5-6 with TRBJ2-3, with 14 bases lining up with TRBD2. The CDR3 is 21 residues long. CDR1 is SGHDT, CDR2 YYEEEE, per germline. V gave up 0 bases and J gave up 1 base; unmatched junction bases: 13. DNA for the CDR3: TGTGCCAGCAGCTTGGACAGGACACGACCGGGACTAGCGGGGGGCACAGATACGCAGTATTTT. Translation gives CASSLDRTRPGLAGGTDTQYF.

J is TRBJ2-4 and V is TRBV7-2; weak D call: TRBD2 (7 bases). V was trimmed by 1 base and J by 4 bases, leaving 20 bases between them. The CDR3 is 18 amino acids. Germline loops: CDR1 SGHTA, CDR2 FQGNSA. The DNA for the CDR3 is TGTGCCAGCAGCTTAGAGGGGGGGGGGAGTTGGGTAAAAAACATTCAGTACTTC. It is translated as CASSLEGGGSWVKNIQYF.

Here the CDR3 reads CASRQNGLAGEEQYF. DNA for the CDR3: TGTGCCAGCAGACAAAATGGACTAGCGGGGGAAGAGCAGTACTTC. The J gene is TRBJ2-7, the V gene TRBV5-6; 13 positions match TRBD2. From germline, CDR1 is SGHDT and CDR2 YYEEEE. The CDR3 is made up of 15 amino acids. V lost 5 bases to trimming and J lost 7 bases; unmatched junction nucleotides: 9. Filled out from reference TRBV5-6 and TRBJ2-7, the complete variable domain reads DAGVTQSPTHLIKTRGQQVTLRCSPKSGHDTVSWYQQALGQGPQFIFQYYEEEERQRGNFPDRFSGHQFPNYSSELNVNALLLGDSALYLCASRQNGLAGEEQYFGPGTRLTVT.

This clonotype was counted a few times. This rearrangement joins TRBV7-6 to TRBJ1-3, with D uncertain. CDR3 length: 14 residues. Germline V gives CDR1 SGHVS, CDR2 FNYEAQ. Trimming removed 5 bases at V and 3 bases at J, with 11 bases between. This CDR3 reads CASSDTAFGNTIYF. CDR3 nucleotide sequence: TGTGCCAGCAGCGACACAGCTTTTGGAAACACCATATATTTT.